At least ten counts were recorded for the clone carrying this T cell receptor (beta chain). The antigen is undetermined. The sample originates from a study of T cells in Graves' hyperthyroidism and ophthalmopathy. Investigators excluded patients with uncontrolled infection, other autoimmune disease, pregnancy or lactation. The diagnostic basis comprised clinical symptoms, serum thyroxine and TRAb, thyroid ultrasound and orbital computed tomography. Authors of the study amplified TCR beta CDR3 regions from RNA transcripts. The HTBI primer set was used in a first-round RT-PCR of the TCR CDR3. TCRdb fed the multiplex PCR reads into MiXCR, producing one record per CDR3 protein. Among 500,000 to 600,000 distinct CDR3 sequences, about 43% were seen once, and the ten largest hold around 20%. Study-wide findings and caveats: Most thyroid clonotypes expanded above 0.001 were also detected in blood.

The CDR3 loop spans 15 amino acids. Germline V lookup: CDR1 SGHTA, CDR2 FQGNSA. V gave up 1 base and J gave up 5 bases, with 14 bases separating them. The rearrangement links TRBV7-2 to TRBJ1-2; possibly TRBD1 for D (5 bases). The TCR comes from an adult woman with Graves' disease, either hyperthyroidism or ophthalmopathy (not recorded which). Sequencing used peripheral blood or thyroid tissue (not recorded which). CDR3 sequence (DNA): TGTGCCAGCAGCTTAGAGGCCGGGGAGGGGTATGGCTACACCTTC. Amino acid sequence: CASSLEAGEGYGYTF.